These 30 T cell receptor beta chains came from one sample sequenced in a study of technical replicates of blood from a few donors. Assay used: immunoSEQ multiplex PCR; TCRdb lists only in-frame clones, some missing. This sample has about 44,000 clones, with around 96% found just once. Sequencing was done on a sample of T cells isolated from PBMCs. These receptors were taken from a human donor in good health.

The V and J genes are TRBV29-1 and TRBJ1-2; 8 nucleotides align to TRBD1. V shed 7 bases and J 4 bases; nucleotides not matched to a gene: 14. The V gene's germline CDR1 is SQVTM and CDR2 ANQGSEA. The CDR3 totals 15 residues. The CDR3: CSGADKGTGPYGYTF. The CDR3 DNA reads as TGCAGCGGGGCGGACAAGGGGACAGGCCCCTATGGCTACACCTTC.

This sequence joins TRBV29-1 and TRBJ1-2; TRBD1 aligns across 7 bases. In germline, CDR1 is SQVTM, CDR2 ANQGSEA. This CDR3 comprises 15 residues. With V trimmed by 7 bases and J by 1 base, 12 bases remained unmatched. CDR3 bases: TGCAGCGCCACGACAGGGAGAGGGCTTAACTATGGCTACACCTTC. It specifies CSATTGRGLNYGYTF.

The J gene is TRBJ2-7, the V gene TRBV29-1; 7 nucleotides align to TRBD1. Trimming took 5 bases from V and 4 from J; bases not matched to a gene: 8. The V gene's germline CDR1 is SQVTM and CDR2 ANQGSEA. This CDR3 is 13 amino acids long. The CDR3 region has the DNA TGCAGCGTTACCGGGACAGTGCCTTACGAGCAGTACTTC. Its protein is CSVTGTVPYEQYF.

The chain carries TRBV18 and TRBJ1-2; the match to TRBD1 covers 7 bases. Per the germline V gene, CDR1 is KGHSH and CDR2 is LQKENI. There are 14 residues in the CDR3. V was clipped by 4 bases and J by 4 bases; unmatched bases: 6. CDR3 DNA sequence: TGTGCCAGCTCACTAGACAGGGAAACCTATGGCTACACCTTC. It translates to CASSLDRETYGYTF.

The chain recombines TRBV14 with TRBJ2-3, with 8 bases matching TRBD2. The V gene end was trimmed by 4 bases and the J gene end by 2 bases; junction bases not matched to a gene: 8. In germline, CDR1 is SGHDN, CDR2 FVKESK. The CDR3 length is 16 residues. The CDR3 DNA sequence: TGTGCCAGCAGCCTGAAAGCGGGAGTTTCCACAGATACGCAGTATTTT. This encodes CASSLKAGVSTDTQYF. Supplemented by reference TRBV14 and TRBJ2-3, the full variable domain reads EAGVTQFPSHSVIEKGQTVTLRCDPISGHDNLYWYRRVMGKEIKFLLHFVKESKQDESGMPNNRFLAERTGGTYSTLKVQPAELEDSGVYFCASSLKAGVSTDTQYFGPGTRLTVL.

The chain uses TRBV2 and TRBJ2-1; D is uncertain. CDR1 is SNHLY, CDR2 FYNNEI, per germline. CDR3 length: 13 residues. Trimming shortened V by 0 bases and J by 7 bases, and 7 bases separated the two germline ends. The CDR3 here is CASSEARINEQFF. The CDR3 coding sequence is TGTGCCAGCAGTGAAGCCCGTATAAATGAGCAGTTCTTC.

V and J are TRBV29-1 and TRBJ2-7, with TRBD1 as a possible D gene (5 bases). Germline CDR1 SQVTM, CDR2 ANQGSEA. Trimming stripped 0 bases from V and 4 bases from J, with 10 bases between. The CDR3 extends over 13 amino acids. In nucleotides, the CDR3 is TGCAGCGTTGAAGACGAAGACAGTTACGAGCAGTACTTC. It is translated as CSVEDEDSYEQYF.

The chain couples TRBV5-1 to TRBJ1-4; D perhaps matches TRBD1 (6 bases). The CDR3 consists of 15 residues. Trimming removed 3 bases from V and 0 bases from J, with 9 bases in between. CDR1 and CDR2 (germline): SGHRS, YFSETQ. The CDR3, as DNA: TGCGCCAGCAGCTCCTCAGGGGCAACTAATGAAAAACTGTTTTTT. The encoded protein is CASSSSGATNEKLFF.

This clone was seen once. The CDR3: CASSLVYETQYF. In nucleotides, the CDR3 is TGTGCCAGCAGCTTAGTGTATGAGACCCAGTACTTC. The chain joins TRBV11-2 to TRBJ2-5; D is uncertain. There are 12 residues in the CDR3. Trimming cost V 1 base and J 5 bases, with 5 bases left between them. Germline CDR1 and CDR2: SGHAT and FQNNGV.

This clone showed up just once. The rearrangement joins TRBV11-3 to TRBJ2-6; D is ambiguous. The germline V and J ends were trimmed by 7 bases and 3 bases, with 10 bases remaining between them. The germline CDR1 and CDR2 sequences are SGHNT and YENEEA. The length of the CDR3 is 14 residues. The CDR3 bases are TGTGCCAGCATGAGAGTTAGTGGGGCCAACGTCCTGACTTTC. Translating it yields CASMRVSGANVLTF.

The chain recombines TRBV25-1 with TRBJ2-1, with a possible D match to TRBD1 (6 bases). The CDR3 loop spans 14 amino acids. Germline V CDR1 and CDR2: MGHDK, SYGVNS. The germline V and J ends were trimmed by 5 bases and 5 bases, with 13 bases remaining between them. For the CDR3, the DNA is TGTGCCAGCAGTACAGCGCAGGGGAACAATGAGCAGTTCTTC. Amino acid sequence: CASSTAQGNNEQFF.

The chain is built from TRBV6-6 and TRBJ2-7, with a tentative D call TRBD2 (5 bases). The CDR3 runs to 15 residues. V was clipped by 1 base and J by 5 bases, with 15 bases between them. The germline V gene encodes CDR1 MNHNY and CDR2 SVGAGI (reference sequence). For the CDR3, the DNA is TGTGCCAGCAGTTACTTTAGTACTAGTCCCAACGAGCAGTACTTC. Its translation: CASSYFSTSPNEQYF.

V and J are TRBV18 and TRBJ2-5; D may be TRBD1 (5 bases). The DNA matches TRBJ2-7 better at its end, which makes the J call doubtful. Germline V gene sequence: CDR1 KGHSH, CDR2 LQKENI. The CDR3 covers 14 residues. CDR3 residues: CASSPADISYEQYF. The CDR3 nucleotides are TGTGCCAGCTCACCAGCGGACATCTCCTACGAGCAGTACTTC.

The chain has TRBV6-5 and TRBJ1-1; D might be TRBD1 (5 bases). Germline V gives CDR1 MNHEY, CDR2 SVGAGI. Trimming removed 7 bases at V and 0 bases at J, with 12 bases between. The CDR3 has 14 residues. The CDR3 bases are TGTGCCAGCATGCGGACACAATTGAACACTGAAGCTTTCTTT. It specifies CASMRTQLNTEAFF.

V is TRBV18 and J is TRBJ2-7, with 8 bases fitting TRBD2. The length of the CDR3 is 15 residues. The J segment lost 2 bases and the V segment lost 3 bases, leaving 6 bases of the junction unmatched. The germline CDR1 and CDR2 sequences are KGHSH and LQKENI. The CDR3 bases are TGTGCCAGCTCACCTTCTATCGGGAGGGCCTACGAGCAGTACTTC. Translation: CASSPSIGRAYEQYF.

The gene calls are TRBV5-4 and TRBJ2-7, with D unresolved. The CDR3 contains 12 residues. Trimming took 4 bases from V and 3 from J, leaving 8 bases between them. Germline CDR1 SGHNT, CDR2 YYREEE (reference sequence). CDR3 sequence: CASSVNNYEQYF. DNA of the CDR3: TGTGCCAGCAGCGTAAACAACTACGAGCAGTACTTC. The full variable domain, in which reference TRBV5-4 and TRBJ2-7 provide the parts outside the CDR3, is ETGVTQSPTHLIKTRGQQVTLRCSSQSGHNTVSWYQQALGQGPQFIFQYYREEENGRGNFPPRFSGLQFPNYSSELNVNALELDDSALYLCASSVNNYEQYFGPGTRLTVT.

The V call is TRBV7-9, the J call TRBJ2-7; 7 bases line up with TRBD1. V was pared by 1 base and J by 4 bases, with 10 bases of the junction left unmatched. The germline V gene encodes CDR1 SEHNR and CDR2 FQNEAQ (reference sequence). This CDR3 contains 16 residues. As DNA, the CDR3 is TGTGCCAGCAGCTTAGTAGGGGGCCAATCAGGGTACGAGCAGTACTTC. Translating gives CASSLVGGQSGYEQYF.

The V call is TRBV6-5, the J call TRBJ1-2; no reliable D call. Per germline, CDR1 MNHEY and CDR2 SVGAGI. CDR3 length: 12 amino acids. V was shortened by 7 bases and J by 4 bases, with 10 bases between the two germline ends. Here the CDR3 reads CASKATSYGYTF. The CDR3, as DNA: TGTGCCAGCAAAGCAACCTCCTATGGCTACACCTTC.

The chain employs TRBV6-1 and TRBJ2-7; D may be TRBD1 (6 bases). V was trimmed by 5 bases and J by 4 bases, leaving 15 bases between them. This CDR3 is built from 14 residues. Germline assignment: CDR1 MNHNS and CDR2 SASEGT. The CDR3: CASSSAGTSYEQYF. As DNA, the CDR3 is TGTGCCAGCAGTTCCGCCGGGACAAGTTACGAGCAGTACTTC.

The V gene is TRBV4-1, the J gene TRBJ2-7; no reliable D call. The CDR3 is made up of 15 amino acids. CDR1 MGHRA and CDR2 YSYEKL come from the germline V gene. Between the trimmed V and J ends, which lost 0 bases and 3 bases, there was a span of 12 bases. CDR3 region: CASSQEGAPGYEQYF. The CDR3 DNA sequence: TGCGCCAGCAGCCAAGAGGGTGCCCCGGGCTACGAGCAGTACTTC.

The chain links TRBV7-3 to TRBJ1-2; the match to TRBD1 covers 7 bases. This CDR3 is built from 15 residues. In germline, CDR1 is SGHTA, CDR2 FQGTGA. V dropped 3 bases and J dropped 6; count of bases not matched to a gene: 10. CDR3 sequence reads: CASSFDRENLDGYTF. CDR3 sequence (DNA): TGTGCCAGCAGCTTCGACAGGGAGAATCTCGATGGCTACACCTTC.

This rearrangement joins TRBV6-1 to TRBJ1-4; TRBD1 might be the D (6 bases). CDR1 MNHNS and CDR2 SASEGT come from the germline V gene. The CDR3 spans 16 residues. Trimming cost V 4 bases and J 4 bases, with 16 bases left between them. DNA for the CDR3: TGTGCCAGCAGTGCATCCCGGACAGTCCTTAATGAAAAACTGTTTTTT. This encodes CASSASRTVLNEKLFF.

V and J are TRBV14 and TRBJ1-1, with 9 bases fitting TRBD1. The germline V gene encodes CDR1 SGHDN and CDR2 FVKESK. The V gene end was trimmed by 4 bases and the J gene end by 2 bases; junction bases not matched to a gene: 8. The CDR3 covers 16 residues. CDR3 bases: TGTGCCAGCAGCCCCGGGACAGGGAGGGCTAACACTGAAGCTTTCTTT. It specifies CASSPGTGRANTEAFF. Supplemented by reference TRBV14 and TRBJ1-1, the full variable domain reads EAGVTQFPSHSVIEKGQTVTLRCDPISGHDNLYWYRRVMGKEIKFLLHFVKESKQDESGMPNNRFLAERTGGTYSTLKVQPAELEDSGVYFCASSPGTGRANTEAFFGQGTRLTVV.

J is TRBJ2-7 and V is TRBV7-2; D may be TRBD1 (5 bases). This CDR3 is built from 14 residues. V was cut by 4 bases and J by 3 bases, with 13 bases left in between. Per the germline V gene, CDR1 is SGHTA and CDR2 is FQGNSA. As DNA, the CDR3 is TGTGCCAGCAGCTCACAGGACGGCCGCTACGAGCAGTACTTC. It codes for CASSSQDGRYEQYF.

The genes are TRBV25-1 and TRBJ1-1; possibly TRBD1 for D (5 bases). Germline CDR1 MGHDK, CDR2 SYGVNS. Trimming removed 7 bases at V and 4 bases at J, with 19 bases between. The CDR3 has 15 residues. In DNA form, the CDR3 reads TGTGCCAGCACTTTGTGGGCAGGGTCCCTCACTGAAGCTTTCTTT. Protein: CASTLWAGSLTEAFF.

The chain joins TRBV30 to TRBJ2-7, with a possible D match to TRBD2 (6 bases). Trimming removed 2 bases from V and 3 bases from J, with 8 bases in between. Germline values: CDR1 GTSNPN, CDR2 SVGIG (reference sequence). The CDR3 has 12 residues. Written as DNA, the CDR3 is TGTGCCTGGAGTAATAGCGGCTACGAGCAGTACTTC. It specifies CAWSNSGYEQYF.

V usage is TRBV13 and J usage is TRBJ1-3, with D unresolved. The CDR3 consists of 15 residues. Per germline, CDR1 PRHDT and CDR2 FYEKMQ (reference sequence). Trimming took off 2 bases at V and 7 bases at J, with 15 bases between the two ends. CDR3 region: CASSLYLGSRNTIYF. CDR3 bases: TGTGCCAGCAGCTTATATCTGGGCTCCCGGAACACCATATATTTT.

The gene calls are TRBV11-2 and TRBJ1-2; TRBD1 matches 7 bases. With V trimmed by 0 bases and J by 2 bases, 3 bases remained unmatched. This CDR3 spans 15 amino acids. Germline V gene sequence: CDR1 SGHAT, CDR2 FQNNGV. The CDR3 coding sequence is TGTGCCAGCAGCTTAGATCCACAGGGGAACTATGGCTACACCTTC. It is translated as CASSLDPQGNYGYTF.

The J gene is TRBJ2-7, the V gene TRBV4-2; tentative D call: TRBD2 (5 bases). CDR1 LGHNA and CDR2 YNFKEQ come from the germline V gene. V was clipped by 2 bases and J by 4 bases, with 15 bases between them. The CDR3 consists of 15 residues. The CDR3 protein is CASSQWSGRIYEQYF. In DNA form, the CDR3 reads TGTGCCAGCAGCCAATGGAGCGGCAGGATTTACGAGCAGTACTTC.

The chain uses TRBV10-3 and TRBJ2-1; a weak D match, TRBD2 (5 bases). The CDR3 is 13 amino acids. Per the germline V gene, CDR1 is ENHRY and CDR2 is SYGVKD. V lost 7 bases, J lost 8 bases, and 15 bases lay in between. The CDR3 DNA reads TGTGCCATCACCCACACTACTAGGGATGAGCAGTTCTTC. It specifies CAITHTTRDEQFF.